What follows is one T cell receptor beta chain and its context. These data originate in a study of T-cell reconstitution after alpha-beta-depleted transplantation in children. Preparation of the TCRbeta library involved a method that used unique molecular identifiers. In TCRdb, the PCR reads were re-called with MiXCR into one record per CDR3 protein. The sample has about 490,000 distinct CDR3 sequences, 8% to 11% seen once. There are 16 residues in the CDR3. Germline CDR1 and CDR2: LGHNA and YSLEER. V was trimmed by 0 bases and J by 2 bases, leaving 11 bases between them. The sequencing used PBMCs, collected before TCRalphabeta/CD19-depleted stem cell transplant. This sequence joins TRBV4-3 and TRBJ2-1; D perhaps matches TRBD2 (6 bases). This clonotype originated in a child aged 2 to 10 with inherited bone marrow failure, due to receive a stem cell transplant. Here the CDR3 reads CASSQDGEVAYNEQFF. CDR3 nucleotide sequence: TGCGCCAGCAGCCAAGACGGGGAGGTGGCCTACAATGAGCAGTTCTTC.